The 24 T cell receptor beta chains in this list originate from one sample, sequenced in a study of T-cell memory formation after mild COVID-19. TCRdb analysed the 5' RACE reads with MiXCR anew, one entry per CDR3 protein. This repertoire shows about 450,000 distinct CDR3 sequences, less than 25% found once; its top ten account for around 14%. Sequenced sample: PBMCs or a T cell subset sorted from them (not recorded which). Receptors originate from an adult woman who had mild COVID-19 (a few samples of this study predate the infection). Cell type and time point are not known.

The chain recombines TRBV6-6 with TRBJ1-4; a weak D match, TRBD1 (5 bases). Germline lookup yields CDR1 MNHNY and CDR2 SVGAGI (reference sequence). V lost 6 bases to trimming and J lost 8 bases, with 16 bases between them. The CDR3 extends over 14 amino acids. For the CDR3, the DNA is TGTGCCAGCAGAAAGGGACTGGCCGCAGAAAAACTGTTTTTT. Translated, it gives CASRKGLAAEKLFF.

This clonotype was recorded a few times. This chain connects TRBV12-3 or TRBV12-4 to TRBJ2-5; D gene ambiguous. The CDR3 is 12 residues long. Deletions cut 3 bases from V and 7 bases from J, with 9 bases between. CDR3 sequence reads: CASSFSHRTQYF. CDR3 sequence (DNA): TGTGCCAGCAGTTTCTCCCATAGGACCCAGTACTTC.

The chain has TRBV20-1 and TRBJ2-7, with TRBD1 identical over 8 bases. Germline V gene sequence: CDR1 DFQATT, CDR2 SNEGSKA (reference sequence). V lost 0 bases, J lost 5 bases, and 18 bases stayed unmatched. The CDR3 spans 18 residues. CDR3: CSARDYLPAGQGFDEQYF. CDR3 bases: TGCAGTGCTAGAGATTATCTCCCGGCTGGACAGGGTTTCGACGAGCAGTACTTC.

In this sample, this clonotype turned up a few times. The chain links TRBV6-2 or TRBV6-3 to TRBJ2-1; 11 bases are a match to TRBD2. The V gene's germline CDR1 is MNHEY and CDR2 SVGEGT. V lost 7 bases, J lost 8 bases, and 13 bases stayed unmatched. The CDR3 consists of 16 residues. CDR3 region: CASTNTGTSGLHEQFF. As DNA, the CDR3 is TGTGCCAGCACAAACACCGGGACTAGCGGTTTGCATGAGCAGTTCTTC.

The rearrangement uses TRBV12-5 and TRBJ2-7, with TRBD2 identical over 7 bases. V gave up 6 bases and J gave up 4 bases; unmatched junction bases: 15. Per germline, CDR1 LGHNT and CDR2 FRNRAP. This CDR3 has 16 amino acids. The CDR3 is CASGSVPGLGIYEQYF. The CDR3 region has the DNA TGTGCTAGTGGCTCCGTCCCCGGACTAGGGATTTACGAGCAGTACTTC.

CDR3 DNA sequence: TGTGCCAGCAGCTTATGGGTCCCGCGGAATGAGCAGTTCTTC. Its translation: CASSLWVPRNEQFF. V gene TRBV11-2 combines with J gene TRBJ2-1; D unresolved. The germline gives CDR1 SGHAT, CDR2 FQNNGV. Between the trimmed V and J ends, which lost 2 bases and 7 bases, there was a span of 12 bases. The CDR3 totals 14 residues.

This clonotype was picked up a small number of times. The rearrangement links TRBV5-1 to TRBJ2-1, with 7 bases aligning to TRBD1. Germline V gene sequence: CDR1 SGHRS, CDR2 YFSETQ. Trimming cost V 4 bases and J 6 bases; bases outside gene matches: 16. The CDR3 consists of 17 residues. The CDR3 sequence is CASSKEKDRRMSNEQFF. The CDR3 DNA reads TGCGCCAGCAGCAAAGAGAAGGACAGGCGGATGAGCAATGAGCAGTTCTTC.

This rearrangement joins TRBV4-1 to TRBJ1-1, with 9 positions matching TRBD1. Looked up from germline, CDR1 is MGHRA and CDR2 is YSYEKL. The CDR3 contains 15 residues. Trimming at V came to 6 bases and at J to 4 bases, leaving 9 bases not matched to a gene. CDR3 coding DNA: TGCGCCAGCAGACGGACAGGGGATGGGATCACTGAAGCTTTCTTT. Protein sequence: CASRRTGDGITEAFF.

CDR3 protein: CASSQGTGQGANGAFF. The CDR3 DNA sequence: TGTGCCAGCAGCCAAGGTACGGGACAGGGGGCTAATGGAGCTTTCTTT. This rearrangement joins TRBV4-2 to TRBJ1-1; 12 bases fit TRBD1. This CDR3 spans 16 amino acids. CDR1 is LGHNA and CDR2 is YNFKEQ in the germline V gene. Trimming at V came to 1 base and at J to 10 bases, leaving 10 bases not matched to a gene.

The V and J genes are TRBV6-1 and TRBJ1-1; D is uncertain. V gave up 2 bases and J gave up 3 bases, with 7 bases separating them. The CDR3 covers 13 residues. Germline CDR1 reads MNHNS; CDR2 reads SASEGT. The CDR3 region is CASSERQDTEAFF. The CDR3, as DNA: TGTGCCAGCAGTGAAAGGCAGGACACTGAAGCTTTCTTT.

V gene TRBV5-1 combines with J gene TRBJ1-1; TRBD1 matches at 12 bases. The ends lost 3 bases at V and 1 base at J; junction bases unmatched: 7. Germline CDR1 SGHRS, CDR2 YFSETQ. This CDR3 region has 17 residues. CDR3 coding DNA: TGCGCCAGCAGCTCAGGGACAGGGGGCCTGAGGAACACTGAAGCTTTCTTT. It translates to CASSSGTGGLRNTEAFF. The complete variable domain, with remaining parts taken from reference TRBV5-1 and TRBJ1-1, reads KAGVTQTPRYLIKTRGQQVTLSCSPISGHRSVSWYQQTPGQGLQFLFEYFSETQRNKGNFPGRFSGRQFSNSRSEMNVSTLELGDSALYLCASSSGTGGLRNTEAFFGQGTRLTVV.

The sample holds a few counts of this clonotype. The rearrangement uses TRBV7-9 and TRBJ2-1; possible D gene TRBD2, 7 bases. The CDR3 extends over 15 amino acids. Germline CDR1 SEHNR, CDR2 FQNEAQ (reference sequence). The V and J ends lost 0 bases and 8 bases respectively, with 14 bases between them. The CDR3 reads CASSLAGGPGDEQFF. DNA of the CDR3: TGTGCCAGCAGCTTAGCGGGAGGGCCAGGGGATGAGCAGTTCTTC.

This clonotype was counted a single time. This may arise from a read error, as a much more abundant clone is one base away. The chain has TRBV5-6 and TRBJ2-1; D assignment may be TRBD1 or TRBD2 (5 bases each). CDR1 SGHDT and CDR2 YYEEEE come from the germline V gene. The V and J ends lost 4 bases and 6 bases respectively, with 20 bases between them. CDR3 length equals 16 residues. CDR3 amino acids: CASSPPGTSTCNEQFF. CDR3 nucleotides: TGTGCCAGCAGCCCACCAGGGACCTCCACATGCAATGAGCAGTTCTTC.

This clonotype has just a few counts. The chain recombines TRBV4-2 with TRBJ1-4, with 7 bases that match TRBD1. Germline V lookup: CDR1 LGHNA, CDR2 YNFKEQ. This CDR3 comprises 16 residues. After removal of 4 bases from V and 0 bases from J, the junction contained 5 bases not matched to a gene. The CDR3 here is CASSPGQIATNEKLFF. The CDR3 DNA follows: TGTGCCAGCAGCCCGGGACAGATTGCAACTAATGAAAAACTGTTTTTT.

This rearrangement joins TRBV5-1 to TRBJ2-2; D may be TRBD1 (7 bases). In germline, CDR1 is SGHRS, CDR2 YFSETQ. The length of the CDR3 is 15 residues. Between the trimmed V and J ends, which lost 0 bases and 4 bases, there was a span of 10 bases. Here the CDR3 DNA reads TGCGCCAGCAGCTTGGGACAGGGAGGCACCGGGGAGCTGTTTTTT. As protein: CASSLGQGGTGELFF.

The gene calls are TRBV24-1 and TRBJ2-1; TRBD2 matches at 12 bases. The length of the CDR3 is 16 residues. The V gene's germline CDR1 is KGHDR and CDR2 SFDVKD. V gave up 3 bases and J gave up 6 bases; unmatched junction bases: 5. CDR3 sequence (DNA): TGTGCCACCAGTGATCAACTAGCGGGAGGTACCAATGAGCAGTTCTTC. This sequence encodes CATSDQLAGGTNEQFF.

This chain links TRBV20-1 with TRBJ1-5; the D gene is possibly TRBD1 (5 bases). This CDR3 is built from 12 residues. From germline, CDR1 is DFQATT and CDR2 SNEGSKA (reference sequence). Deletions cut 7 bases from V and 2 bases from J, with 9 bases between. CDR3 in amino acids: CSVRDGNQPQHF. DNA of the CDR3: TGCAGTGTCAGGGATGGCAATCAGCCCCAGCATTTT.

The genes are TRBV9 and TRBJ2-3; 9 nucleotides align to TRBD1. CDR1 is SGDLS, CDR2 YYNGEE, per germline. The CDR3 has 16 residues. Losses at the gene ends were 7 bases for V and 10 bases for J; bases not matched to a gene: 19. The CDR3 DNA reads TGTGCCAGCGGGGGACCGGGACAGGGTTTTCTGGCAGCGCAGTATTTT. It codes for CASGGPGQGFLAAQYF.

There are a few counts of this clonotype. V gene TRBV5-1 combines with J gene TRBJ1-1; 7 bases match TRBD1. Germline V gene lookup returns CDR1 SGHRS and CDR2 YFSETQ. The CDR3 contains 14 residues. Trimming cost V 4 bases and J 7 bases; bases outside gene matches: 10. As DNA, the CDR3 is TGCGCCAGCAGCCCACAGGGGTCCTTCGGTGAAGCTTTCTTT. It is translated as CASSPQGSFGEAFF.

This clonotype was seen a handful of times. V and J are TRBV29-1 and TRBJ1-2; a weak D match, TRBD1 (6 bases). Germline V gene sequence: CDR1 SQVTM, CDR2 ANQGSEA. The CDR3 totals 12 residues. V lost 7 bases, J lost 4 bases, and 13 bases lay in between. The chain's CDR3 is CSGLTGLYGYTF. CDR3 coding DNA: TGCAGCGGTTTAACAGGGCTCTATGGCTACACCTTC.

The chain is built from TRBV12-3 or TRBV12-4 and TRBJ2-5; a possible D gene is TRBD1 (5 bases). The CDR3 has 15 amino acids. V gave up 2 bases and J gave up 0 bases, with 10 bases separating them. The CDR3 here is CASSLWSRDQETQYF. CDR3 in DNA: TGTGCCAGCAGTTTATGGAGCAGGGACCAAGAGACCCAGTACTTC.

This clonotype was picked up a small number of times. The J gene is TRBJ2-7, the V gene TRBV12-3 or TRBV12-4; the match to TRBD2 covers 8 bases. J was trimmed by 0 bases and V by 7 bases; bases with no gene match: 5. The CDR3 loop spans 14 amino acids. The CDR3 coding sequence is TGTGCCAGCAAAACCGGGACTAGCTCCTACGAGCAGTACTTC. This encodes CASKTGTSSYEQYF.

This clonotype was counted at least ten times. The chain has TRBV4-1 and TRBJ2-5, with 8 positions matching TRBD2. V shed 4 bases, J shed 2 bases, and the junction held 9 bases outside the gene matches. The CDR3 is made up of 16 amino acids. Per germline, CDR1 MGHRA and CDR2 YSYEKL. The CDR3 nucleotides are TGCGCCAGCAGCCTCCAACCTAGCGGGCGACAAGAGACCCAGTACTTC. This sequence encodes CASSLQPSGRQETQYF.

This clonotype was counted only a few times. The chain is built from TRBV12-3 or TRBV12-4 and TRBJ1-1; 9 bases align to TRBD1. The CDR3 runs to 14 residues. J was trimmed by 5 bases and V by 4 bases; bases with no gene match: 5. The CDR3 loop reads CASSSSDRGTEAFF. CDR3 coding DNA: TGTGCCAGCAGTTCCTCCGACAGGGGGACTGAAGCTTTCTTT.